Below, 16 T cell receptor beta chains from the same sample are listed, as sequenced in a study of Tregs in tolerant kidney transplant recipients. The data were produced by immunoSEQ multiplex PCR, yet TCRdb's version contains in-frame clones alone and is incomplete. The data show some 66,000 clones, with approximately 92% seen just once and 9.5% to 13% held by the top ten. The sample consisted of CD8+ T cells from blood, taken before the transplant. The source of these receptors is a human donor who received a combined kidney and bone marrow transplant.

This clone has a single count. The CDR3: CASSPSNRDNEQFF. The CDR3 nucleotides read TGTGCCAGCAGCCCTAGCAATCGGGACAATGAGCAGTTCTTC. This rearrangement joins TRBV9 to TRBJ2-1; a weak D match, TRBD2 (5 bases). Between the trimmed V and J ends, which lost 4 bases and 5 bases, there was a span of 13 bases. The CDR3 is 14 amino acids. Germline CDR1 SGDLS, CDR2 YYNGEE.

The V gene is TRBV15, the J gene TRBJ2-7, with 12 bases that match TRBD2. Germline V lookup: CDR1 LNHNV, CDR2 YYDKDF (reference sequence). The CDR3 spans 16 residues. J gave up 6 bases and V 3 bases, and 9 bases lay outside the gene matches. The CDR3 protein is CATSSPGLAGSGEQYF. CDR3 DNA: TGTGCCACCAGCAGCCCAGGACTAGCGGGATCGGGCGAGCAGTACTTC.

This chain connects TRBV7-6 to TRBJ2-7, with 9 bases aligning to TRBD2. Trimming took 5 bases from V and 7 from J; bases not matched to a gene: 9. There are 14 residues in the CDR3. The germline gives CDR1 SGHVS, CDR2 FNYEAQ. CDR3 region: CASSPGSGGLEQYF. As DNA, the CDR3 is TGTGCCAGCAGCCCCGGTAGCGGGGGATTAGAGCAGTACTTC.

The J gene is TRBJ2-7, the V gene TRBV5-8; D is perhaps TRBD2 (5 bases). This CDR3 contains 14 residues. V was clipped by 2 bases and J by 0 bases, with 9 bases between them. Germline values: CDR1 SGHTS, CDR2 YDEGEE. The CDR3 DNA follows: TGTGCCAGCAGCTTCTTAGCGTTCTCCTACGAGCAGTACTTC. Translated, it gives CASSFLAFSYEQYF.

This clone has only a few counts. The chain recombines TRBV27 with TRBJ2-7, with TRBD1 matching 10 bases. V lost 3 bases, J lost 2 bases, and 1 base stayed unmatched. This CDR3 spans 14 amino acids. Germline CDR1 reads MNHEY; CDR2 reads SMNVEV (reference sequence). CDR3 residues: CASSFGTGAYEQYF. The DNA for the CDR3 is TGTGCCAGCAGTTTTGGGACAGGGGCCTACGAGCAGTACTTC.

The chain uses TRBV28 and TRBJ2-7; D unresolved. CDR3 length: 11 amino acids. V lost 3 bases, J lost 2 bases, and 2 bases lay in between. Germline loops: CDR1 MDHEN, CDR2 SYDVKM. The CDR3 nucleotides read TGTGCCAGCAGTTTCACCTACGAGCAGTACTTC. Amino acid sequence: CASSFTYEQYF. The variable domain in full, with the rest retrieved from reference TRBV28 and TRBJ2-7, is DVKVTQSSRYLVKRTGEKVFLECVQDMDHENMFWYRQDPGLGLRLIYFSYDVKMKEKGDIPEGYSVSREKKERFSLILESASTNQTSMYLCASSFTYEQYFGPGTRLTVT.

V usage is TRBV5-6 and J usage is TRBJ2-5; tentatively, D is TRBD1 (5 bases). The assigned J gene may be wrong: the sequence end matches TRBJ2-7 better. CDR1 and CDR2 from the germline V gene are SGHDT and YYEEEE. This CDR3 is built from 15 residues. The CDR3: CASSLARANSYEQYF. The CDR3 coding sequence is TGTGCCAGCAGCTTGGCCAGGGCCAACTCCTACGAGCAGTACTTC.

This clone is labeled medium-sized. The chain employs TRBV4-1 and TRBJ2-7; 7 bases match TRBD1. The J segment lost 3 bases and the V segment lost 2 bases, leaving 7 bases of the junction unmatched. Germline V gene lookup returns CDR1 MGHRA and CDR2 YSYEKL. This CDR3 contains 15 residues. The CDR3 loop reads CASSQLTGPNYEQYF. The CDR3 nucleotides are TGCGCCAGCAGCCAACTGACAGGGCCAAACTACGAGCAGTACTTC.

This chain uses TRBV6-5 with TRBJ1-2, with a weak D call TRBD1 (5 bases). The CDR3 has 12 amino acids. V lost 5 bases and J 7 bases, leaving 11 bases between the germline ends. The germline gives CDR1 MNHEY, CDR2 SVGAGI. The CDR3 nucleotides are TGTGCCAGCAGTCCCGGGGGGGTTGGCTACACCTTC. It translates to CASSPGGVGYTF.

V and J are TRBV7-9 and TRBJ1-2, with 7 bases identical to TRBD1. V was clipped by 4 bases and J by 7 bases; unmatched bases: 3. The germline CDR1 and CDR2 sequences are SEHNR and FQNEAQ (reference sequence). The CDR3 contains 12 residues. CDR3 amino acids: CASSSTGTGYTF. CDR3 coding DNA: TGTGCCAGCAGCTCGACAGGGACTGGCTACACCTTC.

The genes are TRBV12-5 and TRBJ2-4; D perhaps matches TRBD2 (6 bases). The CDR3 has 13 residues. Germline CDR1 LGHNT, CDR2 FRNRAP. Trimming cost V 6 bases and J 5 bases, with 11 bases left between them. The CDR3 nucleotides are TGTGCTAGTGGACCGGGACTTGAAAACATTCAGTACTTC. It yields the protein CASGPGLENIQYF.

The chain carries TRBV7-9 and TRBJ2-1; D not certain. The CDR3 is 13 residues long. Germline CDR1 reads SEHNR; CDR2 reads FQNEAQ (reference sequence). Trimming took 7 bases from V and 15 from J, leaving 22 bases between them. CDR3 sequence (DNA): TGTGCCAGCACCGATTACGCGGATAGTGATAGGTTCTTC. This gives the protein CASTDYADSDRFF.

The V gene is TRBV7-9, the J gene TRBJ1-5; tentative D call: TRBD1 (6 bases). Germline V gene lookup returns CDR1 SEHNR and CDR2 FQNEAQ (reference sequence). The CDR3 runs 16 residues. Trimming shortened V by 3 bases and J by 4 bases, and 16 bases separated the two germline ends. CDR3 amino acids: CASSFSGDGGNQPQHF. For the CDR3, the DNA is TGTGCCAGCAGCTTTTCAGGGGATGGCGGGAATCAGCCCCAGCATTTT. Variable domain in full (rest from reference TRBV7-9 and TRBJ1-5): DTGVSQNPRHKITKRGQNVTFRCDPISEHNRLYWYRQTLGQGPEFLTYFQNEAQLEKSRLLSDRFSAERPKGSFSTLEIQRTEQGDSAMYLCASSFSGDGGNQPQHFGDGTRLSIL.

J is TRBJ2-5 and V is TRBV7-3; D perhaps matches TRBD1 (7 bases). The V gene lost 2 bases and the J gene lost 4 bases, with 11 bases spanning the gap. Looked up from germline, CDR1 is SGHTA and CDR2 is FQGTGA. The CDR3 totals 14 residues. CDR3 in amino acids: CASSLGGTAETQYF. The CDR3 coding sequence is TGTGCCAGCAGCTTAGGGGGGACAGCAGAGACCCAGTACTTC.

V usage is TRBV5-6 and J usage is TRBJ2-7; TRBD2 is a possible D gene (6 bases). Per germline, CDR1 SGHDT and CDR2 YYEEEE. Trimming shortened V by 2 bases and J by 3 bases, and 18 bases separated the two germline ends. The CDR3 loop spans 16 amino acids. CDR3 nucleotides: TGTGCCAGCAGCTTAGCAGCGGGTTTGCGCCTCTACGAGCAGTACTTC. Its protein product is CASSLAAGLRLYEQYF.

This chain's CDR3 is CASSFPQRQGKPQHF. The CDR3 DNA follows: TGTGCCAGCAGTTTTCCCCAAAGACAGGGTAAGCCCCAGCATTTT. V is TRBV28 and J is TRBJ1-5, with 7 bases lining up with TRBD1. Germline loops: CDR1 MDHEN, CDR2 SYDVKM. The V segment lost 3 bases and the J segment 8 bases; nucleotides outside the gene matches: 10. This CDR3 has 15 residues.